This TCR beta chain was profiled in a study of CD8 T cells in Susac syndrome. This clonotype was observed a single time. The CDR3 sequence is 14 residues long. The junction had 2 bases not matched to a gene; V was cut back by 2 bases and J by 5 bases. Germline CDR1 reads KGHSH; CDR2 reads LQKENI. The authors carried out high-throughput sequencing of TCR beta. They applied it to CD8+ and CD4+ T cells obtained from blood. Controls were age- and sex-matched healthy donors. Negative isolation yielded the CD8+ and CD4+ T cells, while FACS enriched the TEMRA cells. An input of roughly 0.5 to 1 ug of RNA was subjected to reverse transcription using random hexamers. With immunoSEQ multiplex PCR, TCR beta CDR3 was amplified across 54 Vbeta and 13 Jbeta. Each CDR3 protein is one row after TCRdb ran MiXCR on the immunoSEQ multiplex PCR reads. This sample has roughly 130,000 distinct CDR3 sequences, with 90% to 95% found just once.

The rearrangement links TRBV18 to TRBJ2-4; TRBD2 agrees at 8 bases. The receptor was isolated from a human donor in good health. The material sequenced was CD4+ T cells from PBMCs. The CDR3 spells CASSPAGGQNIQYF. CDR3 in DNA: TGTGCCAGCTCACCAGCGGGAGGCCAAAACATTCAGTACTTC.